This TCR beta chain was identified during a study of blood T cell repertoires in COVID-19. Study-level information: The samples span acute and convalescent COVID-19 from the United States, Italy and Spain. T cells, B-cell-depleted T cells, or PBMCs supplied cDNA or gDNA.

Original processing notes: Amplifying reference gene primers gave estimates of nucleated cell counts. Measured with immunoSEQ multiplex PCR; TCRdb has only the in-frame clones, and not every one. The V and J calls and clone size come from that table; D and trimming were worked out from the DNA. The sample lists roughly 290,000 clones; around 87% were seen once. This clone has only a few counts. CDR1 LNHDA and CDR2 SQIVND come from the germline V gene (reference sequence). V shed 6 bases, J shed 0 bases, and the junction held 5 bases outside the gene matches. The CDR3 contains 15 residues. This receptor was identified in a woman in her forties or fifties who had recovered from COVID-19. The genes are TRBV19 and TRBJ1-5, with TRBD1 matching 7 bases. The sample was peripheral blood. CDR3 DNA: TGTGCCAGTAGGACAGGGACCCATAGCAATCAGCCCCAGCATTTT. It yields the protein CASRTGTHSNQPQHF.